The rows below give T cell receptor beta chains drawn from one sample of a study of T cell repertoires in cytomegalovirus infection. TCRdb re-derived calls from the reads in MiXCR, one entry per CDR3 protein. The sample contains approximately 490,000 distinct CDR3 sequences, roughly 12% of which appear only once. Sequencing input: PBMCs. The receptors stem from a human donor in good health (CMV status not recorded). Some clones in this sample may be carry-over from other donors' samples. Each CDR3 is given with its conserved first and last residue. The order of the fields is clone size, V gene, J gene, CDR3 length, D gene, CDR3 protein, CDR3 DNA. D genes are given only for firm matches. A clone size is listed for some rows: how often the clone was seen (once, few, many), or a class if it is expanded.

many	TRBV27	TRBJ2-1	13	NA	CASSFRGDNEQFF	TGTGCCAGCAGTTTTAGAGGGGACAATGAGCAGTTCTTC
NA	TRBV28	TRBJ2-5	12	NA	CASSRTPGTQYF	TGTGCCAGCAGCCGAACTCCAGGGACCCAGTACTTC
many	TRBV9	TRBJ2-1	15	TRBD2	CASSATSGRSNEQFF	TGTGCCAGCAGCGCGACTAGCGGGAGAAGCAATGAGCAGTTCTTC
NA	TRBV25-1	TRBJ2-2	16	NA	CASSESGRLSTGELFF	TGTGCCAGCAGTGAATCGGGACGGTTGTCCACCGGGGAGCTGTTTTTT
few	TRBV3-1	TRBJ1-3	16	NA	CASSQGSGGLANTIYF	TGTGCCAGCAGCCAAGGATCAGGAGGGCTCGCAAACACCATATATTTT
many	TRBV7-3	TRBJ2-2	13	TRBD2	CASSRTSKGELFF	TGTGCCAGCAGTCGGACTAGTAAGGGGGAGCTGTTTTTT
many	TRBV7-9	TRBJ1-2	15	NA	CASSLDSNQLYGYTF	TGTGCCAGCAGCTTAGACAGTAACCAACTTTATGGCTACACCTTC
NA	TRBV11-2	TRBJ2-5	15	TRBD2	CATTDGREGPETQYF	TGTGCCACCACCGATGGGCGGGAGGGCCCCGAGACCCAGTACTTC
NA	TRBV29-1	TRBJ1-2	14	NA	CSVERLGDPWGYTF	TGCAGCGTTGAAAGGCTTGGGGACCCCTGGGGCTACACCTTC
many	TRBV29-1	TRBJ2-3	13	NA	CSVTGSSTDTQYF	TGCAGCGTTACAGGTTCTAGCACAGATACGCAGTATTTT
many	TRBV10-3	TRBJ2-7	13	NA	CAISGVTSYEQYF	TGTGCCATCAGTGGAGTTACTAGCTACGAGCAGTACTTC
many	TRBV20-1	TRBJ2-3	14	TRBD2	CSAVAGGGTDTQYF	TGCAGTGCGGTGGCGGGAGGTGGAACAGATACGCAGTATTTT
many	TRBV19	TRBJ1-5	20	TRBD1	CASSIRQGSLGFYSNQPQHF	TGTGCCAGTAGTATAAGACAGGGGTCACTGGGCTTTTATAGCAATCAGCCCCAGCATTTT
many	TRBV2	TRBJ2-3	14	NA	CASTFGGVTDTQYF	TGTGCCAGCACCTTTGGGGGTGTGACAGATACGCAGTATTTT
NA	TRBV5-1	TRBJ2-1	15	TRBD1	CASSLQGGKRNEQFF	TGCGCCAGCAGCTTGCAAGGGGGCAAGAGAAATGAGCAGTTCTTC
NA	TRBV5-3	TRBJ2-3	15	TRBD2	CASSSLGLDTDTQYF	TGTGCCAGCAGCTCCCTGGGACTAGATACAGATACGCAGTATTTT
NA	TRBV12-3/TRBV12-4	TRBJ2-3	14	NA	CALGLLGGTDTQYF	TGTGCCTTGGGGTTACTCGGTGGCACAGATACGCAGTATTTT
NA	TRBV6-5	TRBJ2-7	15	TRBD1	CASSRSDRGAYKQYF	TGTGCCAGCAGTCGGTCGGACAGGGGGGCCTACAAGCAGTACTTC
few	TRBV20-1	TRBJ2-2	13	NA	CSARARATGELFF	TGCAGTGCTAGGGCGAGAGCCACCGGGGAGCTGTTTTTT
many	TRBV7-3	TRBJ2-1	15	TRBD2	CASSLELAGAHEQFF	TGTGCCAGCAGCTTAGAGCTAGCGGGGGCCCATGAGCAGTTCTTC
NA	TRBV5-8	TRBJ2-7	14	TRBD2	CASSLWAGEGEQYF	TGTGCCAGCAGCTTGTGGGCGGGGGAAGGGGAGCAGTACTTC
many	TRBV11-2	TRBJ2-3	18	NA	CASSLRLQGGSSTDTQYF	TGTGCCAGCAGCTTACGGTTACAGGGAGGCTCGAGCACAGATACGCAGTATTTT